This TCR beta chain was recovered during a study of blood T cell repertoires in COVID-19. Study background: Acute and convalescent COVID-19 samples came from the United States, Italy and Spain.

J lost 7 bases, V lost 1 base, and 5 bases had no gene match. The CDR3 is made up of 14 amino acids. Looked up from germline, CDR1 is SEHNR and CDR2 is FQNEAQ (reference sequence). Assay: immunoSEQ multiplex PCR; the TCRdb copy retains only in-frame clones and omits some. The sample includes hundreds of thousands of clones, 70% to 90% seen only once; the top ten take about 1.3%. The chain links TRBV7-9 to TRBJ1-1; TRBD1 aligns across 8 bases. Sequencing used peripheral blood. The source of this sequence is a man older than 75 with acute or convalescent COVID-19. In nucleotides, the CDR3 is TGTGCCAGCAGCTTAGTACAGGGGGTGGGTGAAGCTTTCTTT. Encoded protein: CASSLVQGVGEAFF.